Shown below are 27 T cell receptor beta chains from a single sample sequenced in a study of pediatric ulcerative colitis. One to two pinch biopsies were taken from the rectum during colonoscopy. Measured with immunoSEQ multiplex PCR; TCRdb has only the in-frame clones, and not every one. This table has fewer than 13,000 clones, approximately 85% appearing once. Source material: gut tissue. The origin of the receptors is a girl between 10 and 17 years old who was a control in a study of pediatric ulcerative colitis.

The CDR3: CSVQSGRPYNEQFF. The CDR3 DNA reads as TGCAGCGTTCAAAGCGGGAGACCCTACAATGAGCAGTTCTTC. This chain uses TRBV29-1 with TRBJ2-1, with TRBD2 matching 8 bases. The trim removed 5 bases at V and 2 bases at J, leaving 5 bases unmatched. In germline, CDR1 is SQVTM, CDR2 ANQGSEA. This CDR3 contains 14 residues.

This rearrangement joins TRBV9 to TRBJ1-1; no firm D call. The CDR3 has 13 amino acids. The germline V gene encodes CDR1 SGDLS and CDR2 YYNGEE. Trimming removed 0 bases from V and 4 bases from J, with 7 bases in between. In DNA form, the CDR3 reads TGTGCCAGCAGCGTAGATGTGGGCACTGAAGCTTTCTTT. Translating gives CASSVDVGTEAFF.

The chain joins TRBV6-1 to TRBJ2-1; D remains ambiguous. V lost 5 bases, J lost 0 bases, and 8 bases lay in between. Germline CDR1 and CDR2: MNHNS and SASEGT. The CDR3 consists of 14 residues. Written as DNA, the CDR3 is TGTGCCAGCAGTCGGCAGAGCTCCTACAATGAGCAGTTCTTC. It is translated as CASSRQSSYNEQFF.

The chain couples TRBV2 to TRBJ2-3; 8 nucleotides match TRBD2. The CDR3 sequence is 15 residues long. CDR1 and CDR2 (germline): SNHLY, FYNNEI. V lost 0 bases, J lost 8 bases, and 7 bases stayed unmatched. The CDR3, as DNA: TGTGCCAGCAGTGAAGCGTTAGCGGGACTATTTACGCAGTATTTT. Amino acid sequence: CASSEALAGLFTQYF.

This clone was counted only a few times. The chain has TRBV7-2 and TRBJ2-3; TRBD1 is a possible D gene (5 bases). Trimming left V 1 base short and J 6 bases short, with 11 bases between. This CDR3 has 14 residues. Germline V gene lookup returns CDR1 SGHTA and CDR2 FQGNSA. The CDR3 DNA is TGTGCCAGCAGCTTAGAAGGGGCCGGGGATACGCAGTATTTT. Protein sequence: CASSLEGAGDTQYF.

The chain joins TRBV14 to TRBJ2-4, with D hard to call. Germline V lookup: CDR1 SGHDN, CDR2 FVKESK. This CDR3 is built from 14 residues. The germline V and J ends were trimmed by 0 bases and 6 bases, with 9 bases remaining between them. CDR3 sequence (DNA): TGTGCCAGCAGCCAAGATCGGGCTGTAAACATTCAGTACTTC. It specifies CASSQDRAVNIQYF.

The chain employs TRBV6-6 and TRBJ2-7, with D tentatively TRBD1 (6 bases). The CDR3 runs 16 residues. With 8 bases removed from V and 6 bases from J, the gap between germline ends came to 26 bases. Germline V lookup: CDR1 MNHNY, CDR2 SVGAGI (reference sequence). CDR3: CASSGQTWDAAREQYF. The CDR3 coding sequence is TGTGCCAGCTCAGGACAGACTTGGGACGCGGCCCGCGAGCAGTACTTC.

This clone was found once. V gene TRBV6-5 combines with J gene TRBJ2-7; the match to TRBD1 covers 8 bases. The CDR3 consists of 15 residues. V was pared by 5 bases and J by 5 bases, with 11 bases of the junction left unmatched. Per germline, CDR1 MNHEY and CDR2 SVGAGI. As DNA, the CDR3 is TGTGCCAGCAGTCCAGGACAGGGTGGTTCCCACGAGCAGTACTTC. It translates to CASSPGQGGSHEQYF.

As regards this clone: Other DNA variants within this sample encode the same CDR3. The chain carries TRBV27 and TRBJ2-7, with 7 nucleotides matching TRBD1. Per germline, CDR1 MNHEY and CDR2 SMNVEV (reference sequence). This CDR3 comprises 12 residues. Trimming took 8 bases from V and 0 from J; bases not matched to a gene: 1. CDR3 coding DNA: TGTGCCAGCCGGGACAGCTCCTACGAGCAGTACTTC. This codes for CASRDSSYEQYF.

The CDR3 reads CASSLRLAGSGYEQYF. The CDR3 coding sequence is TGTGCCAGCAGCTTACGCCTAGCGGGAAGTGGCTACGAGCAGTACTTC. The chain carries TRBV7-8 and TRBJ2-7; 9 nucleotides align to TRBD2. The V gene's germline CDR1 is SGHVS and CDR2 FQNEAQ. This CDR3 region has 16 residues. The V gene end was trimmed by 2 bases and the J gene end by 3 bases; junction bases not matched to a gene: 8.

This clone was seen more than once but under ten times. This rearrangement joins TRBV10-2 to TRBJ2-7; 9 bases map to TRBD2. The ends lost 5 bases at V and 12 bases at J; junction bases unmatched: 11. CDR1 WSHSY and CDR2 SAAADI come from the germline V gene. This CDR3 spans 13 amino acids. The CDR3 nucleotides read TGCGCCAGCAGTCCGAGCGGGGGGCTATCAGGGTACTTC. Translating it yields CASSPSGGLSGYF.

The chain links TRBV27 to TRBJ1-1, with D hard to call. The CDR3 runs 13 residues. V dropped 2 bases and J dropped 7 bases, with 11 bases sitting between them. Germline CDR1 is MNHEY and CDR2 is SMNVEV (reference sequence). The CDR3 coding sequence is TGTGCCAGCAGTTTAGAGGCAGGCTATGAAGCTTTCTTT. Translating gives CASSLEAGYEAFF.

The chain employs TRBV7-9 and TRBJ1-2; 7 bases line up with TRBD1. J was trimmed by 3 bases and V by 2 bases; bases with no gene match: 6. CDR3 length equals 15 residues. CDR1 and CDR2 (germline): SEHNR, FQNEAQ (reference sequence). CDR3 in amino acids: CASSLFDQGDYGYTF. CDR3 coding DNA: TGTGCCAGCAGCTTATTTGACCAGGGGGACTATGGCTACACCTTC.

This chain joins TRBV5-6 and TRBJ2-3; 8 nucleotides match TRBD2. Germline loops: CDR1 SGHDT, CDR2 YYEEEE. The CDR3 totals 16 residues. V lost 3 bases to trimming and J lost 7 bases; unmatched junction nucleotides: 13. CDR3 protein: CASSWRVGGRMNTQYF. The CDR3 DNA reads TGTGCCAGCAGCTGGAGGGTGGGCGGGAGGATGAATACGCAGTATTTT. Supplemented by reference TRBV5-6 and TRBJ2-3, the full variable domain reads DAGVTQSPTHLIKTRGQQVTLRCSPKSGHDTVSWYQQALGQGPQFIFQYYEEEERQRGNFPDRFSGHQFPNYSSELNVNALLLGDSALYLCASSWRVGGRMNTQYFGPGTRLTVL.

A word on this clone: The germline gene is not matched at one end of the junction; a read error may be the cause. V and J are TRBV27 and TRBJ1-2; unclear D gene. This CDR3 is built from 14 residues. The germline V gene has CDR1 MNHEY and CDR2 SMNVEV (reference sequence). The CDR3 here is CASNLEGLNYGYTF. As DNA, the CDR3 is TGTGCCAGCAATTTAGAGGGTCTGAACTATGGCTACACCTTC.

The chain is built from TRBV5-5 and TRBJ1-2; the D gene is possibly TRBD1 (5 bases). V was trimmed by 3 bases and J by 12 bases, leaving 21 bases between them. Germline V gives CDR1 SGHKS, CDR2 YYEKEE (reference sequence). The CDR3 spans 14 residues. The CDR3 spells CASSSLGGTESDTF. Written as DNA, the CDR3 is TGTGCCAGCAGCTCTCTTGGGGGGACCGAATCAGACACCTTC.

The chain combines TRBV6-1 with TRBJ1-4, with 7 bases matching TRBD1. This CDR3 is built from 15 residues. Germline trimming cut 4 bases from V and 5 bases from J; bases unmatched to any gene: 7. CDR1 is MNHNS, CDR2 SASEGT, per germline. The CDR3 reads CASSVRRGPNEKLFF. CDR3 nucleotide sequence: TGTGCCAGCAGTGTACGAAGGGGGCCCAATGAAAAACTGTTTTTT.

The CDR3, as DNA: TGTGCCAGCAGCCTTACAGGGGCCGGACCCCAGCATTTT. Translation: CASSLTGAGPQHF. The V gene is TRBV6-1, the J gene TRBJ1-5, with 7 bases lining up with TRBD1. The ends lost 6 bases at V and 10 bases at J; junction bases unmatched: 9. This CDR3 is built from 13 residues. Germline-derived CDR1 and CDR2 are MNHNS and SASEGT.

DNA for the CDR3: TGTGCCAGCAGCTCCCGACTAGGTCGCACAGATACGCAGTATTTT. Amino acids: CASSSRLGRTDTQYF. V and J are TRBV7-6 and TRBJ2-3; tentative D call: TRBD2 (6 bases). Trimming took off 4 bases at V and 1 base at J, with 12 bases between the two ends. The CDR3 has 15 residues. Germline values: CDR1 SGHVS, CDR2 FNYEAQ.

This chain connects TRBV5-1 to TRBJ1-2; maybe TRBD1 (6 bases). The CDR3 runs to 16 residues. With 4 bases removed from V and 1 base from J, the gap between germline ends came to 17 bases. From germline, CDR1 is SGHRS and CDR2 YFSETQ. CDR3 sequence reads: CASSQIQGNNNYGYTF. The CDR3, as DNA: TGCGCCAGCAGCCAAATACAGGGCAACAATAACTATGGCTACACCTTC.

The chain uses TRBV30 and TRBJ1-5, with 7 positions matching TRBD1. The CDR3 extends over 15 amino acids. Germline CDR1 is GTSNPN and CDR2 is SVGIG (reference sequence). V was pared by 0 bases and J by 3 bases, with 5 bases of the junction left unmatched. The CDR3 reads CAWSVIDRDNQPQHF. The CDR3 DNA reads TGTGCCTGGAGTGTAATCGACAGGGACAATCAGCCCCAGCATTTT.

The V gene is TRBV11-1, the J gene TRBJ1-2; 7 nucleotides match TRBD1. Germline values: CDR1 SGHAT, CDR2 FQDESV (reference sequence). V lost 4 bases and J lost 8; bases outside the gene matches: 7. The CDR3 sequence is 13 residues long. The CDR3 DNA sequence: TGTGCCAGCAGCTCACAGGGGATTGTCGGCTACACCTTC. This sequence encodes CASSSQGIVGYTF.

The gene calls are TRBV18 and TRBJ2-3, with D maybe TRBD2 (5 bases). This CDR3 is 14 amino acids long. V was shortened by 8 bases and J by 1 base, with 13 bases between the two germline ends. From germline, CDR1 is KGHSH and CDR2 LQKENI. The CDR3 DNA reads as TGTGCCAGCCCCTCCGGGGTGGGCACAGATACGCAGTATTTT. Translated: CASPSGVGTDTQYF.

This chain joins TRBV29-1 and TRBJ2-3; the match to TRBD2 covers 11 bases. Germline loops: CDR1 SQVTM, CDR2 ANQGSEA. There are 14 residues in the CDR3. After removal of 2 bases from V and 6 bases from J, the junction contained 4 bases not matched to a gene. The CDR3 nucleotides read TGCAGCGTTGAAACTAGCGGGAGTTGGGATACGCAGTATTTT. Amino acids: CSVETSGSWDTQYF.

This chain links TRBV19 with TRBJ1-5; 7 bases agree with TRBD1. V lost 7 bases, J lost 7 bases, and 10 bases stayed unmatched. The CDR3 length is 14 residues. Looked up from germline, CDR1 is LNHDA and CDR2 is SQIVND (reference sequence). CDR3 sequence reads: CASTAHRGGQPQHF. CDR3 in DNA: TGTGCCAGTACCGCCCACAGGGGAGGGCAGCCCCAGCATTTT.

The chain links TRBV18 to TRBJ1-1; D possibly corresponds to TRBD1 (5 bases). This CDR3 comprises 14 residues. With 2 bases removed from V and 1 base from J, the gap between germline ends came to 8 bases. The germline CDR1 and CDR2 sequences are KGHSH and LQKENI. The CDR3 DNA is TGTGCCAGCTCACCAGCGGGGGGGAACACTGAAGCTTTCTTT. It translates to CASSPAGGNTEAFF.

The chain joins TRBV7-8 to TRBJ1-3, with D unclear. The CDR3 contains 14 residues. The V end was cut by 4 bases, the J end by 7 bases, with 14 bases between. The germline V gene encodes CDR1 SGHVS and CDR2 FQNEAQ. This CDR3 is CASSYSAVGNTIYF. CDR3 DNA sequence: TGTGCCAGCAGCTACTCCGCCGTTGGGAACACCATATATTTT.